This is a list of T cell receptor beta chains from one sample in a study of blood T cell repertoires in COVID-19. Assay used: immunoSEQ multiplex PCR; TCRdb lists only in-frame clones, some missing. The table shows hundreds of thousands of clones, with around nine tenths occurring only once. Sequenced: peripheral blood. These receptors were obtained from a woman in her seventies with COVID-19, enrolled during active disease. Each CDR3 is given with its conserved first and last residue. The D gene is left open where the match is weak. Some rows have no size entry. The others give once, few or many, or a class for an expanded clone.

NA	TRBV19	NA	TRBJ1-6	CASREKGRGTGDSPLHF	TGTGCCAGTAGAGAAAAAGGGCGTGGGACGGGAGATTCACCCCTCCACTTT
TRBD1	TRBV11-3	NA	TRBJ1-1	CASSLVTGQAFF	TGTGCCAGCAGCTTAGTGACAGGGCAAGCTTTCTTT
TRBD1	TRBV5-8	NA	TRBJ1-5	CASNGQGANLNQPQHF	TGTGCCAGCAACGGACAGGGGGCGAATCTTAATCAGCCCCAGCATTTT
NA	TRBV11-1	many	TRBJ2-1	CASSEVSGNEQFF	TGTGCCAGCAGCGAAGTTAGCGGAAATGAGCAGTTCTTC
TRBD2	TRBV9	NA	TRBJ2-1	CASSARGDNEQFF	TGTGCCAGCAGCGCCCGGGGGGACAATGAGCAGTTCTTC
TRBD1	TRBV2	few	TRBJ2-7	CASSTNRDRFSEQYF	TGTGCCAGCAGCACGAATCGGGACAGGTTTTCCGAGCAGTACTTC
TRBD1	TRBV18	NA	TRBJ1-1	CASSPPDRGRAFF	TGTGCCAGCTCCCCTCCGGACAGGGGGCGAGCTTTCTTT
TRBD2	TRBV27	NA	TRBJ2-3	CASSWGRGGTQYF	TGTGCCAGCAGTTGGGGGAGGGGTGGTACGCAGTATTTT
NA	TRBV6-6	NA	TRBJ1-1	CASSYSRGAGTEAFF	TGTGCCAGCAGTTACTCGCGGGGGGCAGGGACTGAAGCTTTCTTT
NA	TRBV5-1	NA	TRBJ2-7	CASSLDTGTYEQYF	TGCGCCAGCAGCTTGGATACAGGAACCTACGAGCAGTACTTC
NA	TRBV3-1/TRBV3-2	NA	TRBJ1-6	CASSQVDSGSPLHF	TGTGCCAGCAGCCAAGTTGACAGTGGTTCACCCCTCCACTTT
TRBD1	TRBV14	NA	TRBJ1-4	CASSHLLPVDRLNPATNEKLFF	TGTGCCAGCAGCCACCTCCTGCCCGTGGACAGGCTAAACCCTGCAACTAATGAAAAACTGTTTTTT
TRBD1	TRBV18	NA	TRBJ1-2	CASSPAGTGGNYGYTF	TGTGCCAGCTCACCTGCCGGGACAGGGGGAAACTATGGCTACACCTTC
TRBD1	TRBV24-1	NA	TRBJ2-5	CATSDFWGQGETQYF	TGTGCCACCAGTGATTTCTGGGGACAGGGTGAGACCCAGTACTTC
NA	TRBV28	NA	TRBJ2-1	CASKWHGGNEQFF	TGTGCCAGCAAATGGCACGGGGGCAATGAGCAGTTCTTC
TRBD2	TRBV3-1/TRBV3-2	NA	TRBJ2-1	CASSQGVAGVGNEQFF	TGTGCCAGCAGCCAAGGCGTAGCGGGAGTTGGGAATGAGCAGTTCTTC